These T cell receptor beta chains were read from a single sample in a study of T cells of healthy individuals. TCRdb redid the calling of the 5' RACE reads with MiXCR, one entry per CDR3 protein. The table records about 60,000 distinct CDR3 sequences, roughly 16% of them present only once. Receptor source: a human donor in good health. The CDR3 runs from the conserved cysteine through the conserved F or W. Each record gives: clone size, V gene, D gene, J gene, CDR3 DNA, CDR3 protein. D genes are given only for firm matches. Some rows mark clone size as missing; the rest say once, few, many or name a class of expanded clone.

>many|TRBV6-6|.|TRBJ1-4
TGTGCCAGCAGTCCCGGATCCACCTTAGAACCCAATGAAAAACTGTTTTTT
CASSPGSTLEPNEKLFF
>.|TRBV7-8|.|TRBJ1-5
TGTGCCAGCAGCTCGTCGGGCAGGGACGTTCAGCCCCAGCATTTT
CASSSSGRDVQPQHF
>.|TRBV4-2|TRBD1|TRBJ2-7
TGTGCCAGCAGCCACGGACAGGGCCCTCGCTACGAGCAGTACTTC
CASSHGQGPRYEQYF
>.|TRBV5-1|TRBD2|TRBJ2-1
TGCGCCAGCAGGTCCAAGCGGGATCTTACCGCCTACAATGAGCAGTTCTTC
CASRSKRDLTAYNEQFF
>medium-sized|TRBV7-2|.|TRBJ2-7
TGTGCCAGCAGCTCGTCCGTGACCACCTACGAGCAGTACTTC
CASSSSVTTYEQYF
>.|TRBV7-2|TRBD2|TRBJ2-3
TGTGCCAGCAGCTGGCGGGAGGGGGGGACAGATACGCAGTATTTT
CASSWREGGTDTQYF
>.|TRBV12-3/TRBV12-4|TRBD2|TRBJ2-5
TGTGCCAGCAGTTTTCTAGCGGCCCAAGAGACCCAGTACTTC
CASSFLAAQETQYF
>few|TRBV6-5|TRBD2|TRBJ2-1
TGTGCCAGCAGTGTACTAGCGGGCGGAGACAATGAGCAGTTCTTC
CASSVLAGGDNEQFF
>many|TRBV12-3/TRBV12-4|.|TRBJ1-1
TGTGCCAGCAGTCCTCAGGGGATAGAAGCTTTCTTT
CASSPQGIEAFF
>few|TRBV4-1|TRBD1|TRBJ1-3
TGCGCCAGCAGCCCCGGGGACAGGGGGAACACCATATATTTT
CASSPGDRGNTIYF
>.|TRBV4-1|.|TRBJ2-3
TGCGCCAGCAGCCAAGAGTCTAGCGCAACAGATACGCAGTATTTT
CASSQESSATDTQYF
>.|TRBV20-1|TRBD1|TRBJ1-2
TGCAGTGCTAGGGGACAGGGAGGCTATGGCTACACCTTC
CSARGQGGYGYTF
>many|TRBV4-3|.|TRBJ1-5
TGCGCCAGCAGCCCCGACAGTTACAACAACCCCCAGCATTTT
CASSPDSYNNPQHF
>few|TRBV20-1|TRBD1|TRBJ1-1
TGCAGTGCTAAGGGGACAGGGGGCCCCCTAGAAGCTTTCTTT
CSAKGTGGPLEAFF
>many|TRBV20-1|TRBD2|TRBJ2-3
TGCAGTGCCCCCATGGGGGGGGATACGCAGTATTTT
CSAPMGGDTQYF
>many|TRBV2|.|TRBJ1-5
TGTGCCAGCAGGGCCGGACAGTCTAGTCAGCCCCAGCATTTT
CASRAGQSSQPQHF
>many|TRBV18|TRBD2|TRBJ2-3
TGTGCCAGCTCACCGGTGACTAGCGGGAGAGTCACAGATACGCAGTATTTT
CASSPVTSGRVTDTQYF
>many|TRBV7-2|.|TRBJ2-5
TGTGCCAGCAGCTTCGGTGTTTACCAAGAGACCCAGTACTTC
CASSFGVYQETQYF
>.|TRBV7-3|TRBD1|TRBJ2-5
TGTGCCAGCAGACAAACAGGGGATGCTTGGGAGACCCAGTACTTC
CASRQTGDAWETQYF
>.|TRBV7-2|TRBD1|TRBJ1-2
TGTGCCAGCAGCTTAGTAGGACAGGGAGGTGGCTACACCTTC
CASSLVGQGGGYTF
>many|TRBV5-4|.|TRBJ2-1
TGTGCCAGCAGCTTGGACAAGACTAATGAGCAGTTCTTC
CASSLDKTNEQFF
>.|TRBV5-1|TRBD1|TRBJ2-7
TGCGCCAGCAGCTCGGACAGGGGGCAGTACGAGCAGTACTTC
CASSSDRGQYEQYF
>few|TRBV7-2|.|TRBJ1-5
TGTGCCAGCAGCTTTTCCGTCTCGGCGAGTCAGCCCCAGCATTTT
CASSFSVSASQPQHF
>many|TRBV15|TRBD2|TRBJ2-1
TGTGCCACCAGCATTAGCGGGGGTGAGCAGTTCTTC
CATSISGGEQFF
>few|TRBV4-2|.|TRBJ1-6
TGTGCCAGCAGCCAAGAGGGGGAATCCTATAATTCACCCCTCCACTTT
CASSQEGESYNSPLHF
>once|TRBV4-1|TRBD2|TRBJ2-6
TGCGCCAGCTCCACTAGGCAGGGAGGGAGGGCACTCTCTGGGGCCAACGTCCTGACTTTC
CASSTRQGGRALSGANVLTF
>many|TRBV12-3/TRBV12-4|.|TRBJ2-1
TGTGCCAGCAGTTTATCTAGATATGAGCAGTTCTTC
CASSLSRYEQFF
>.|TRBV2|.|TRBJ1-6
TGTGCCAGCAGTACTAGTGGGAGTTCACCCCTCCACTTT
CASSTSGSSPLHF
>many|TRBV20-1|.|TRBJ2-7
TGCAGTGCTAGCGCCAGGCTAGCGCCTCGCGGGGAGCAGTACTTC
CSASARLAPRGEQYF
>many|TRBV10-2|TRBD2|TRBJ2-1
TGCGCCAGCAGGCGGGAGGCAGACTACAATGAGCAGTTCTTC
CASRREADYNEQFF
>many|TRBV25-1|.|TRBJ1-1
TGTGCCAGCAATCGAAGAGGAGGGGTAGCTTTCTTT
CASNRRGGVAFF
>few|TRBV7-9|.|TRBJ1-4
TGTGCCAGCAGCTCCCTTAATGGTGGGGAAAAACTGTTTTTT
CASSSLNGGEKLFF
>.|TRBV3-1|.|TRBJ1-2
TGTGCCAGCAGCTTCCAAGGGCTCGGGGGCTACACCTTC
CASSFQGLGGYTF
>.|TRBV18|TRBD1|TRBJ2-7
TGTGCCAGCTCAGGACCGGGACAGGGTGGCGAGCAGTACTTC
CASSGPGQGGEQYF
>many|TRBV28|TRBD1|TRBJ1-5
TGTGCCAGCAGTTTATCCCTGGGGACAGGACACAATCAGCCCCAGCATTTT
CASSLSLGTGHNQPQHF
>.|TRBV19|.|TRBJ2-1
TGTGCCAGTAGTATATTGGACGGGGGCAATGAGCAGTTCTTC
CASSILDGGNEQFF
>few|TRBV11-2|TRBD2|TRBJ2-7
TGTGCCAGCAGCTTAGATGGAGGGCCTAGCGGGTTCTACGAGCAGTACTTC
CASSLDGGPSGFYEQYF
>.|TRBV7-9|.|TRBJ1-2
TGTGCCAGCAGCTCCCGCCGGGGTAACTATGGCTACACCTTC
CASSSRRGNYGYTF
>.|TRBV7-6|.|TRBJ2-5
TGTGCCAGCAGCTTAATGGGGCAAGCCCAAGAGACCCAGTACTTC
CASSLMGQAQETQYF
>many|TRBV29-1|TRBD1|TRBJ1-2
TGCAGCGTTGTGTTAACACAGGGGAACTATGGCTACACCTTC
CSVVLTQGNYGYTF
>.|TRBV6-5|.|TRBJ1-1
TGTGCCAGCAGTTACTCTTCAGGGGAAGCTTTCTTT
CASSYSSGEAFF
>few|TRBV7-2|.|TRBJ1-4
TGTGCCAGCAGCTCCTCCGGTCTTAATGAAAAACTGTTTTTT
CASSSSGLNEKLFF
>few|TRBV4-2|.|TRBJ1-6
TGTGCCAGCAGTCTGGACAGACTCTATAATTCACCCCTCCACTTT
CASSLDRLYNSPLHF
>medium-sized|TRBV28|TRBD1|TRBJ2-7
TGTGCCAGCAAACGGACAGGAACCTACGAGCAGTACTTC
CASKRTGTYEQYF
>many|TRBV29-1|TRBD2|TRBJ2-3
TGCAGCGTGGTACAGCGGGAGTCCACAGATACGCAGTATTTT
CSVVQRESTDTQYF
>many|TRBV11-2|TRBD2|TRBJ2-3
TGTGCCAGCAGCTCCCGGGGAGGGGCCACCCCCACAGATACGCAGTATTTT
CASSSRGGATPTDTQYF